This T cell receptor beta chain appears in the sequencing data of a study of T cells in Graves' hyperthyroidism and ophthalmopathy. As for the study in general: Sampling of peripheral blood happened at initial diagnosis, prior to any treatment. Findings and caveats of the study: Most expanded thyroid clonotypes above 0.001 also appeared in blood.

Regarding this clonotype: Its antigen remains unidentified.

There were TCR beta CDR3 regions amplified from RNA transcripts. Primed by the HTBI set, a first-round RT-PCR was run on the TCR CDR3. Each CDR3 protein gets one entry after TCRdb re-called the multiplex PCR reads with MiXCR. This repertoire shows under 400,000 distinct CDR3 sequences, around 15% found once; its top ten account for roughly 19%. Diagnosing involved the use of clinical symptoms, serum thyroxine and TRAb, thyroid ultrasound and orbital computed tomography. Fresh 10 ml peripheral blood yielded PBMCs. This clonotype originated in a woman aged 55-70 years with Graves' ophthalmopathy. Specimen: blood.

In nucleotides, the CDR3 is TGTGCCAGCTCACCGGGAGGGACTTTACCCTACGAGCAGTACTTC. Protein: CASSPGGTLPYEQYF. This rearrangement joins TRBV18 to TRBJ2-7, with 7 bases lining up with TRBD2. The CDR3 has 15 residues. The trim removed 3 bases at V and 2 bases at J, leaving 7 bases unmatched. Germline V gives CDR1 KGHSH, CDR2 LQKENI.